The subject of this entry is one T cell receptor (beta chain). Its specificity is unknown. Every patient had bone marrow sampled while the disease was active. From roughly 390 ng of RNA, a library with molecular barcoded alpha/delta and beta/gamma adaptors was made. TCRdb reprocessed the reads via MiXCR and lists one record per CDR3 protein. The table has fewer than 100,000 distinct CDR3 sequences, around 12% seen once. Germline values: CDR1 SGHAT, CDR2 FQNNGV. V dropped 5 bases and J dropped 1 base, with 9 bases sitting between them. The CDR3 sequence is 14 residues long. The data belong to a study of read filtering for tumor transcriptome and immune sequencing. The overall study: Per sample, TCR-region reads ranged about 4.05 to 10.27 million by IR-seq, 85 to 1273 by RNA-seq.

General study findings and limits: Correlation between methods rose after single-read clonotypes were removed. Around 84% of IR-seq clonotypes had one read, totaling approximately 3.5% of reads; RNA-seq: approximately 73% and 42%.

Specimen: a population of CD138-negative cells sorted from bone marrow. V gene TRBV11-2 combines with J gene TRBJ1-3; maybe TRBD1 (5 bases). The clonotype originates from a donor aged 40 or older with multiple myeloma. The CDR3 DNA reads as TGTGCCAGCAGCCCGGGGGGTTCTGGAAACACCATATATTTT. Translating gives CASSPGGSGNTIYF. Full variable domain (outside the CDR3, taken from reference TRBV11-2 and TRBJ1-3): EAGVAQSPRYKIIEKRQSVAFWCNPISGHATLYWYQQILGQGPKLLIQFQNNGVVDDSQLPKDRFSAERLKGVDSTLKIQPAKLEDSAVYLCASSPGGSGNTIYFGEGSWLTVV.